A selection of T cell receptor beta chains follows, all from one sample in a study of T cell changes during pregnancy in multiple sclerosis. The protocol was immunoSEQ multiplex PCR, while the TCRdb copy is restricted to in-frame clones and leaves out a portion. The sample records fewer than 80,000 clones, 92% being singletons. This material consisted of peripheral blood, taken in the third trimester of pregnancy. The receptors stem from a female donor in good health, enrolled as a control in a pregnancy study. Both conserved end residues are trimmed from each CDR3. The D gene is left open where the match is weak.

d_gene,v_gene,j_gene,CDR3aa
NA,TRBV7-9,TRBJ1-5,ASSLVAGLGSNQPQH
TRBD1,TRBV6-5,TRBJ2-3,ASGDREYTDTQY
TRBD2,TRBV7-9,TRBJ2-7,ASSTSRTSSLPGEQY
NA,TRBV5-1,TRBJ2-5,ASGLAYMKETQY
TRBD1,TRBV9,TRBJ1-2,ASSVWTGGDGYT
TRBD2,TRBV28,TRBJ2-7,ASSRPSGQIQQY
TRBD1,TRBV10-3,TRBJ1-1,AISMDRGTEAF
TRBD1,TRBV14,TRBJ2-7,ASSQMWTGSSYEQY
NA,TRBV10-1,TRBJ2-3,ASSETGGRTDTQY
TRBD2,TRBV5-1,TRBJ2-1,ASSRILAGNNEQF
TRBD1,TRBV25-1,TRBJ1-2,ASSEGQVGGYT
TRBD2,TRBV5-5,TRBJ2-7,ASSLTGGLFYEQY
TRBD1,TRBV7-3,TRBJ2-4,ASSFDRGILAKNIQY
TRBD2,TRBV28,TRBJ2-1,ASPPPDRPPGAGGSGF
NA,TRBV6-5,TRBJ2-1,ASSYGAGPYNEQF
NA,TRBV19,TRBJ2-7,ASSMFVTPAPYEQY
NA,TRBV28,TRBJ2-4,ASSFRGRGLRLAKNIQY
TRBD1,TRBV2,TRBJ2-2,ATKQGATNTGELF
TRBD1,TRBV27,TRBJ2-2,ASRNRGAGELF
NA,TRBV15,TRBJ2-7,ATSRGTGYEQY
TRBD1,TRBV6-4,TRBJ2-7,ASTGGTSDEQY
TRBD1,TRBV27,TRBJ2-1,ASSLLHPGQRTNEQF
TRBD2,TRBV12-5,TRBJ2-1,ASGPGGGSLYNEQF
NA,TRBV6-4,TRBJ1-1,ASSVLDSPLCTEAF
NA,TRBV2,TRBJ1-1,ASRRGLNTEAF
NA,TRBV19,TRBJ1-1,AIRPGQGMNTEAF
NA,TRBV4-1,TRBJ2-7,ASSQDYRNEQY